The TCR beta chain under discussion was sequenced for a study of radiotherapy plus CTLA-4 blockade in lung cancer. Chemo-refractory metastatic non-small-cell lung cancer patients underwent focal radiation alongside CTLA-4 blockade with ipilimumab. This clone was picked up a small number of times. Germline CDR1 and CDR2: MNHEY and SMNVEV (reference sequence). The V segment lost 2 bases and the J segment 7 bases; nucleotides outside the gene matches: 5. The length of the CDR3 is 14 residues. TCRdb keeps only in-frame clones here, not all; method: immunoSEQ multiplex PCR. The data show roughly 110,000 clones, over 75% seen once.

The sequencing here drew on peripheral blood, taken from a patient treated with radiotherapy plus ipilimumab. The chain combines TRBV27 with TRBJ2-1; 7 bases fit TRBD2. The clonotype was recovered from a human donor with non-small cell lung cancer that progressed on radiotherapy plus ipilimumab. Some clones in this sample may be carry-over from other donors' samples. DNA for the CDR3: TGTGCCAGCAGTTTAGTGGGGGGGGAAAATGAGCAGTTCTTC. Translated: CASSLVGGENEQFF.